This TCR beta chain was retrieved from a study of neurological immune-mediated disorders. Broader study findings: The study found no CDR3 amino acid sequences shared by expanded clones across subjects, suggesting private repertoires in all groups.

PBMCs stored at -80 C, numbering 2 million, were the origin of the unsorted libraries. As concerns this clonotype: No antigen is known for it. A much larger clone is a single base away; this may be a read error.

With 10-nucleotide random UMIs included, cDNA was synthesized by 5'RACE. TCRdb re-called the 5' RACE reads through MiXCR, storing one row per CDR3 protein. The sample has 59,000 or so distinct CDR3 sequences; 10% to 15% are singletons. CDR1 LGHDT and CDR2 YNNKEL come from the germline V gene (reference sequence). CDR3 length equals 16 residues. V lost 4 bases, J lost 6 bases, and 9 bases stayed unmatched. Sequencing input: PBMCs. This clonotype was obtained from a woman aged 55-70 years with HTLV-1-associated myelopathy (HAM/TSP). The chain joins TRBV3-1 to TRBJ2-3; 11 nucleotides agree with TRBD2. The CDR3 spells CASSPGLAGMMDTQYF. CDR3 DNA: TGTGCCAGCAGCCCCGGACTAGCGGGTATGATGGATACGCAGTATTTT.